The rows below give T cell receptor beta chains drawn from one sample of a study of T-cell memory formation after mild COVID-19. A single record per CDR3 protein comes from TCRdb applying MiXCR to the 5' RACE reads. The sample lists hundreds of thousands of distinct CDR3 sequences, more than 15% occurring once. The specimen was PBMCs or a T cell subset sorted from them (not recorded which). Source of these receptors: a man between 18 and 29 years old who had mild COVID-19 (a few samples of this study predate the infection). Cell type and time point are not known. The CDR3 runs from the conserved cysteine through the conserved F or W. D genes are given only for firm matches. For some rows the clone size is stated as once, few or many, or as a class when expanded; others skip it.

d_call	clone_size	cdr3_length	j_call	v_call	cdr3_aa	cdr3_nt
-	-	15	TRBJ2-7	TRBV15	CATSIEQGDTYEQYF	TGTGCCACCAGCATCGAACAGGGAGATACCTACGAGCAGTACTTC
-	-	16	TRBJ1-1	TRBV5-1	CASSLGRGRMNTEAFF	TGCGCCAGCAGCCTAGGCAGGGGACGGATGAACACTGAAGCTTTCTTT
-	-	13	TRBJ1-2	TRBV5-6	CASSLNSVDGYTF	TGTGCCAGCAGCTTGAATTCGGTGGATGGCTACACCTTC
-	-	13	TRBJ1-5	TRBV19	CASSSGGWQPQHF	TGTGCCAGTAGTTCGGGGGGATGGCAGCCCCAGCATTTT
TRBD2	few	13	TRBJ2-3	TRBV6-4	CASSAREADTQYF	TGTGCCAGCAGTGCTCGGGAGGCGGATACGCAGTATTTT
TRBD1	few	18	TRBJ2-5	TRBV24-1	CATSDLQLDRPKQETQYF	TGTGCCACCAGTGATTTGCAGCTGGACAGGCCAAAACAAGAGACCCAGTACTTC
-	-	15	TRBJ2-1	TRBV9	CASSGVRGSYNEQFF	TGTGCCAGCAGCGGCGTTCGTGGCTCCTACAATGAGCAGTTCTTC
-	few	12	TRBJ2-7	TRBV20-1	CSARGPGYEQYF	TGCAGTGCTAGAGGCCCGGGGTACGAGCAGTACTTC
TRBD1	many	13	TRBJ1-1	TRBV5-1	CASSSQGDTEAFF	TGCGCCAGCAGCTCCCAGGGGGACACTGAAGCTTTCTTT
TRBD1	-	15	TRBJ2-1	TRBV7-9	CASSPQGAQKNEQFF	TGTGCCAGCAGCCCACAGGGGGCGCAGAAGAATGAGCAGTTCTTC
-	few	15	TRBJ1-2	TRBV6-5	CASRTVRVGDYGYTF	TGTGCCAGCAGGACGGTTAGGGTAGGGGACTATGGCTACACCTTC
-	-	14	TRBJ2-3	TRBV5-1	CASSFLDSTDTQYF	TGCGCCAGCAGCTTCCTAGACAGCACAGATACGCAGTATTTT
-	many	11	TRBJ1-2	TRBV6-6	CASSYSWGYTF	TGTGCCAGCAGTTACTCCTGGGGCTACACCTTC
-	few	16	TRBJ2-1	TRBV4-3	CASSQEGLADNNEQFF	TGCGCCAGCAGCCAAGAGGGCCTAGCCGATAACAATGAGCAGTTCTTC
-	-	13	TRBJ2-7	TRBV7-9	CASSFAQYYEQYF	TGTGCCAGCAGCTTTGCGCAATACTACGAGCAGTACTTC
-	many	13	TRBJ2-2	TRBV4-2	CASSLLGTGELFF	TGTGCCAGCAGCCTCCTAGGAACCGGGGAGCTGTTTTTT
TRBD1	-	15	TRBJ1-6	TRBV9	CASSARTGTNSPLHF	TGTGCCAGCAGCGCCCGGACAGGGACAAATTCACCCCTCCACTTT
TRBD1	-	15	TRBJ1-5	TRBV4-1	CASSQVQQGWQPQHF	TGCGCCAGCAGCCAAGTCCAACAGGGGTGGCAGCCCCAGCATTTT
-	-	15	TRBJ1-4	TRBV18	CASSLSLATNEKLFF	TGTGCCAGCTCACTCAGTCTTGCAACTAATGAAAAACTGTTTTTT
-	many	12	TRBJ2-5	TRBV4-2	CASSQDQETQYF	TGTGCCAGCAGCCAAGATCAGGAGACCCAGTACTTC
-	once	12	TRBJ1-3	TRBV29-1	CSGTESGNTIYF	TGCAGCGGTACAGAATCTGGAAACACCATATATTTT
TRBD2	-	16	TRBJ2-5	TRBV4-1	CASSQIAGEYQETQYF	TGCGCCAGCAGTCAAATAGCGGGAGAGTACCAAGAGACCCAGTACTTC
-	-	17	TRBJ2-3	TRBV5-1	CASSLALTGASTDTQYF	TGCGCCAGCAGCTTGGCTCTGACAGGAGCTAGCACAGATACGCAGTATTTT
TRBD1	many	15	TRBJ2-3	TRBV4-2	CASSQGTGGTDTQYF	TGTGCCAGCAGCCAAGGGACAGGGGGCACAGATACGCAGTATTTT
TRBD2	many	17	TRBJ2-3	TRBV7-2	CASSSGRGAFGADTQYF	TGTGCCAGCAGCTCGGGGCGGGGGGCCTTCGGGGCAGATACGCAGTATTTT
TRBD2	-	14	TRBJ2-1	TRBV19	CASSRRGEYNEQFF	TGTGCCAGCTCTCGTCGGGGGGAGTACAATGAGCAGTTCTTC
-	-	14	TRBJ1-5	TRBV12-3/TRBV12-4	CASNPTGGPKPQHF	TGTGCCAGCAACCCCACTGGGGGCCCTAAGCCCCAGCATTTT
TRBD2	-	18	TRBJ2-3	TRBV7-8	CASSPAGGARRRTDTQYF	TGTGCCAGCAGCCCCGCCGGGGGGGCCCGTAGAAGGACAGATACGCAGTATTTT
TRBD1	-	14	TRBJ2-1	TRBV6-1	CASSPGQGLNEQFF	TGTGCCAGCAGTCCGGGACAGGGTCTCAATGAGCAGTTCTTC
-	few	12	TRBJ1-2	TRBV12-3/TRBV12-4	CASSLQGRGYTF	TGTGCCAGCAGTTTGCAGGGGCGAGGCTACACCTTC
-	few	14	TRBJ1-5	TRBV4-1	CASSHTGKNQPQHF	TGCGCCAGCAGCCACACAGGGAAGAATCAGCCCCAGCATTTT
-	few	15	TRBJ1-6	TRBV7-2	CASSNGQAHNSPLHF	TGTGCCAGCAGCAACGGACAAGCTCATAATTCACCCCTCCACTTT
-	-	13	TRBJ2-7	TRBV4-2	CASSQLAAYEQYF	TGTGCCAGCAGCCAATTGGCGGCCTACGAGCAGTACTTC
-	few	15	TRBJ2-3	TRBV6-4	CASSDSSTTTDTQYF	TGTGCCAGCAGTGACTCGAGTACTACCACAGATACGCAGTATTTT
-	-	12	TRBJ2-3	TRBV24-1	CATSDDVNTQYF	TGTGCCACCAGTGATGACGTAAATACGCAGTATTTT
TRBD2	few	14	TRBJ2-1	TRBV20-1	CSALRTSSYNEQFF	TGCAGTGCTCTACGGACTAGCAGCTACAATGAGCAGTTCTTC
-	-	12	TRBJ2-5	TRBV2	CASSAAVETQYF	TGTGCCAGCAGTGCGGCGGTGGAGACCCAGTACTTC
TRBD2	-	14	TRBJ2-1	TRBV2	CASKTSGGATEQFF	TGTGCCAGCAAGACTAGCGGGGGGGCCACTGAGCAGTTCTTC
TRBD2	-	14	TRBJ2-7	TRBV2	CASSVAAGGQEQYF	TGTGCCAGCAGTGTGGCAGCGGGGGGGCAGGAGCAGTACTTC
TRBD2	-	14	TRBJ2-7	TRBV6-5	CASSRSSGGYEQYF	TGTGCCAGCAGCAGGTCTAGCGGGGGGTACGAGCAGTACTTC
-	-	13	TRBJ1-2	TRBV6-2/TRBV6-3	CASSYSLSYGYTF	TGTGCCAGCAGTTACTCGTTATCCTATGGCTACACCTTC
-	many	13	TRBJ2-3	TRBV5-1	CASNVGGQDTQYF	TGCGCCAGCAACGTGGGGGGGCAAGATACGCAGTATTTT
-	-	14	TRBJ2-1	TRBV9	CASSVGVVSNEQFF	TGTGCCAGCAGCGTAGGGGTAGTATCGAATGAGCAGTTCTTC
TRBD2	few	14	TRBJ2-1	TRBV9	CASSGPARGATQFF	TGTGCCAGCAGCGGACCGGCGCGGGGGGCGACGCAGTTCTTC
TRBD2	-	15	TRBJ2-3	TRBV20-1	CSARYLAGSTDTQYF	TGCAGTGCTAGATATCTAGCGGGTTCTACAGATACGCAGTATTTT
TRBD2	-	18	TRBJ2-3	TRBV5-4	CASSLAPRGSGGADTQYF	TGTGCCAGCAGCTTGGCGCCACGGGGTAGCGGGGGGGCAGATACGCAGTATTTT
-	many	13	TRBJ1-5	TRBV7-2	CASSLRGDQPQHF	TGTGCCAGCAGCTTACGGGGGGACCAGCCCCAGCATTTT
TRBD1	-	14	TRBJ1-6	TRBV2	CASDRDREDSPLHF	TGTGCCAGCGACCGGGACAGGGAAGATTCACCCCTCCACTTT
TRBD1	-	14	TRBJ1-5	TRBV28	CASSYRGEDQPQHF	TGTGCCAGCAGTTACAGGGGAGAGGATCAGCCCCAGCATTTT
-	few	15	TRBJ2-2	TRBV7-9	CASTIGGLGTGELFF	TGTGCCAGCACGATCGGGGGGCTGGGCACCGGGGAGCTGTTTTTT
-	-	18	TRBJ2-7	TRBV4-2	CASSQDITVVVTSYEQYF	TGTGCCAGCAGCCAAGATATTACAGTAGTAGTTACCAGCTACGAGCAGTACTTC
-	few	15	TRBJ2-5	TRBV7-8	CASSEPAGQGETQYF	TGTGCCAGCAGCGAACCGGCGGGGCAAGGAGAGACCCAGTACTTC
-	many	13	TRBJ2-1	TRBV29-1	CSVDRNSYNEQFF	TGCAGCGTTGACAGGAACAGCTACAATGAGCAGTTCTTC
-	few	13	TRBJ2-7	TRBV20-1	CSARDPTGYEQYF	TGCAGTGCTAGAGATCCGACAGGCTACGAGCAGTACTTC